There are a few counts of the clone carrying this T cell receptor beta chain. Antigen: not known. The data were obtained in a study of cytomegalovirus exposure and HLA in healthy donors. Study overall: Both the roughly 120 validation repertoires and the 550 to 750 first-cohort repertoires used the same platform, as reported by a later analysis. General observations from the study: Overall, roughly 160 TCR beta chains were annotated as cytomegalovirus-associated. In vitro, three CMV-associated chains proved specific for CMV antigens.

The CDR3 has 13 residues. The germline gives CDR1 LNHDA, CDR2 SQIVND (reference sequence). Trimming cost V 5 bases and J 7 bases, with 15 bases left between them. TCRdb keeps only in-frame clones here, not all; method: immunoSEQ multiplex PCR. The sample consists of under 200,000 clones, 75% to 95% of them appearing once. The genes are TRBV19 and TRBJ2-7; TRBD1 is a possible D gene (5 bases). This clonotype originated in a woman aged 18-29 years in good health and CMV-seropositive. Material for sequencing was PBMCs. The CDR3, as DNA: TGTGCCAGTAGTTTGGGGCACCCCGAGGAGCAGTACTTC. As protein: CASSLGHPEEQYF.